The T cell receptor (beta chain) under discussion was sequenced for a study of T cells in Graves' hyperthyroidism and ophthalmopathy. The study, taken as a whole, reports: The model's output predicted ophthalmopathy at a median of roughly 6.9 months prior to onset.

Using over 8.5 ml of fresh peripheral blood, PBMCs were prepared. Comments on this clonotype: The antigen is undetermined.

Researchers amplified the TCR beta CDR3 regions from RNA transcripts. When the TCR CDR3 underwent first-round RT-PCR, the HTBI primer set was used. TCRdb recomputed calls from the multiplex PCR reads with MiXCR, one row per CDR3 protein. The sample shows about 300,000 distinct CDR3 sequences, over 15% of them seen only once. The sample comprised blood. The source of this sequence is a man younger than 45 with Graves' hyperthyroidism.

The CDR3 bases are TGTGCCAGCAGTCCAGGGGAAAATGAGCAGTTCTTC. Protein sequence: CASSPGENEQFF. The V gene is TRBV6-2 or TRBV6-3, the J gene TRBJ2-1; D perhaps matches TRBD1 (6 bases). The V gene lost 5 bases and the J gene lost 7 bases, with 9 bases spanning the gap. The CDR3 length is 12 residues. Germline assignment: CDR1 MNHEY and CDR2 SVGEGT.